This TCR beta chain stems from a study of blood T cell repertoires in COVID-19. The data were produced by immunoSEQ multiplex PCR, yet TCRdb's version contains in-frame clones alone and is incomplete. The table lists under 200,000 clones, 88% of them singletons. The germline gives CDR1 SGHVS, CDR2 FQNEAQ. V lost 5 bases and J lost 3; bases outside the gene matches: 9. This CDR3 contains 16 residues. The specimen was peripheral blood. The gene calls are TRBV7-8 and TRBJ2-7; 11 bases map to TRBD1. The sequence derives from a middle-aged man with active or convalescent COVID-19. CDR3 sequence reads: CASSPWGGQGDYEQYF. The DNA for the CDR3 is TGTGCCAGCAGCCCCTGGGGGGGACAGGGGGACTACGAGCAGTACTTC.